Listed here is a single T cell receptor (beta chain). This entry comes from a study of blood T cell repertoires in COVID-19. Study-wide background: COVID-19 samples collected from the United States, Italy and Spain covered acute and convalescent phases. The cDNA or gDNA used as material had been derived from T cells, B-cell-depleted T cells, or PBMCs.

This CDR3 spans 14 amino acids. Germline assignment: CDR1 LNHNV and CDR2 YYDKDF (reference sequence). Trimming shortened V by 0 bases and J by 6 bases, and 8 bases separated the two germline ends. TCRdb keeps only in-frame clones here, not all; method: immunoSEQ multiplex PCR. The sample carries over 250,000 clones, 88% recorded once. The chain links TRBV15 to TRBJ2-2; the D gene is possibly TRBD1 (6 bases). The TCR comes from a woman in her twenties or thirties with acute or convalescent COVID-19. Sample: peripheral blood. CDR3 bases: TGTGCCACCAGCAGAGACCAGGGGTCCGGGGAGCTGTTTTTT. It encodes CATSRDQGSGELFF.